The 10 T cell receptor beta chains presented below share a single source sample, sequenced in a study of beta chain features in type 1 diabetes. Expressed TCRB transcripts were sequenced, since all the RNA that had been isolated was reverse transcribed. Assay used: immunoSEQ multiplex PCR; TCRdb lists only in-frame clones, some missing. The sample yields about 360,000 clones, over 9.5% seen once. Sample: naive CD4+ T cells from blood. All receptors come from a man between 18 and 35 years old in good health.

The chain employs TRBV5-4 and TRBJ1-5, with TRBD1 as a possible D gene (6 bases). The CDR3 is 16 amino acids. Germline assignment: CDR1 SGHNT and CDR2 YYREEE (reference sequence). V was cut by 4 bases and J by 3 bases, with 17 bases left in between. CDR3 protein: CASSQVSGTLNQPQHF. The CDR3 DNA reads TGTGCCAGCAGCCAAGTCTCGGGGACACTCAATCAGCCCCAGCATTTT.

This clone turned up a few times. The chain recombines TRBV7-3 with TRBJ1-5, with no clear D. CDR1 and CDR2 from the germline V gene are SGHTA and FQGTGA. The CDR3 extends over 13 amino acids. Trimming removed 0 bases at V and 3 bases at J, with 3 bases between. CDR3 DNA sequence: TGTGCCAGCAGCTTAACCATCAATCAGCCCCAGCATTTT. Protein: CASSLTINQPQHF.

The chain's CDR3 is CASSYSGTFNYEQYF. The DNA for the CDR3 is TGTGCCAGCAGTTACTCGGGGACATTTAACTACGAGCAGTACTTC. The chain combines TRBV6-5 with TRBJ2-7; the D gene is possibly TRBD1 (6 bases). Germline loops: CDR1 MNHEY, CDR2 SVGAGI. This CDR3 contains 15 residues. V dropped 0 bases and J dropped 3 bases, with 12 bases sitting between them.

This rearrangement joins TRBV9 to TRBJ1-3; weak D call: TRBD1 (5 bases). The CDR3 spans 14 residues. CDR1 SGDLS and CDR2 YYNGEE come from the germline V gene. The V end was cut by 4 bases, the J end by 7 bases, with 15 bases between. This chain's CDR3 is CASSSSGRGNTIYF. The CDR3 DNA reads TGTGCCAGCAGCAGTTCAGGGAGGGGCAACACCATATATTTT.

The sample holds a few counts of this clone. The V and J genes are TRBV4-2 and TRBJ2-3; no firm D call. Trimming pared 1 base from V and 4 bases from J, leaving 9 bases between. CDR1 LGHNA and CDR2 YNFKEQ come from the germline V gene. The CDR3 totals 14 residues. The DNA of the CDR3 is TGTGCCAGCAGCCAAGCGGCGGCGGCAGATACGCAGTATTTT. Translating it yields CASSQAAAADTQYF.

This clone occurred a few times. This chain connects TRBV28 to TRBJ2-7, with 7 positions matching TRBD1. CDR1 and CDR2 from the germline V gene are MDHEN and SYDVKM. V dropped 4 bases and J dropped 7; count of bases not matched to a gene: 13. This CDR3 spans 15 amino acids. This CDR3 is CASSSAGRWTGEQYF. CDR3 DNA: TGTGCCAGCAGTTCAGCTGGTAGGTGGACAGGTGAGCAGTACTTC. Full variable domain (missing parts from reference TRBV28 and TRBJ2-7): DVKVTQSSRYLVKRTGEKVFLECVQDMDHENMFWYRQDPGLGLRLIYFSYDVKMKEKGDIPEGYSVSREKKERFSLILESASTNQTSMYLCASSSAGRWTGEQYFGPGTRLTVT.

This clone was counted only a few times. The chain joins TRBV9 to TRBJ2-7; the match to TRBD1 covers 8 bases. Looked up from germline, CDR1 is SGDLS and CDR2 is YYNGEE. The CDR3 spans 14 residues. V shed 5 bases and J 2 bases; nucleotides not matched to a gene: 6. CDR3 nucleotide sequence: TGTGCCAGCAGATCGGGACAGGCGCCCTACGAGCAGTACTTC. Its translation is CASRSGQAPYEQYF.

This clone was counted only a few times. V gene TRBV6-5 combines with J gene TRBJ2-6, with a tentative D call TRBD2 (5 bases). In germline, CDR1 is MNHEY, CDR2 SVGAGI. CDR3 size: 16 residues. Trimming shortened V by 2 bases and J by 2 bases, and 10 bases separated the two germline ends. The CDR3 region is CASSYLPGTGANVLTF. CDR3 coding DNA: TGTGCCAGCAGTTACCTCCCGGGAACTGGGGCCAACGTCCTGACTTTC.

V usage is TRBV4-1 and J usage is TRBJ1-2; maybe TRBD1 (6 bases). This CDR3 spans 15 amino acids. V was cut by 3 bases and J by 2 bases, with 13 bases left in between. Germline CDR1 is MGHRA and CDR2 is YSYEKL. The DNA for the CDR3 is TGCGCCAGCAGCCAGACGGGACATCAAAACTATGGCTACACCTTC. Its protein is CASSQTGHQNYGYTF.

The rearrangement joins TRBV5-1 to TRBJ1-4, with TRBD1 matching over 10 bases. The CDR3 covers 15 residues. V shed 4 bases, J shed 6 bases, and the junction held 6 bases outside the gene matches. The germline V gene has CDR1 SGHRS and CDR2 YFSETQ. The CDR3 DNA follows: TGCGCCAGCAGCGCCTCGGGACAGGGGTATGAAAAACTGTTTTTT. Protein sequence: CASSASGQGYEKLFF.